This T cell receptor beta chain was documented in a study of T cells in localized non-small cell lung cancer. The study, taken as a whole, reports: Heterogeneity remains possible, as sequencing covered one tumor region only. Appearing in adjacent lung were a median 57 of the top 100 tumor clones.

In regard to this clone: Its antigen is not known.

Using immunoSEQ multiplex PCR, the repertoire was profiled, and TCRdb retains in-frame clones only, with some absent. The sample has about 20,000 clones; approximately 87% are singletons. Germline CDR1 MNHNY, CDR2 SVGAGI (reference sequence). The CDR3 contains 13 residues. V was cut by 7 bases and J by 4 bases, with 11 bases left in between. The source material was PBMCs, sampled before any cancer treatment. The chain combines TRBV6-6 with TRBJ1-5; perhaps TRBD1 as D (6 bases). The TCR originated in a man aged 40 to 69 with stage II squamous cell lung carcinoma. CDR3 amino acids: CASTWTDNQPQHF. The CDR3 coding sequence is TGTGCCAGCACTTGGACAGATAATCAGCCCCAGCATTTT.